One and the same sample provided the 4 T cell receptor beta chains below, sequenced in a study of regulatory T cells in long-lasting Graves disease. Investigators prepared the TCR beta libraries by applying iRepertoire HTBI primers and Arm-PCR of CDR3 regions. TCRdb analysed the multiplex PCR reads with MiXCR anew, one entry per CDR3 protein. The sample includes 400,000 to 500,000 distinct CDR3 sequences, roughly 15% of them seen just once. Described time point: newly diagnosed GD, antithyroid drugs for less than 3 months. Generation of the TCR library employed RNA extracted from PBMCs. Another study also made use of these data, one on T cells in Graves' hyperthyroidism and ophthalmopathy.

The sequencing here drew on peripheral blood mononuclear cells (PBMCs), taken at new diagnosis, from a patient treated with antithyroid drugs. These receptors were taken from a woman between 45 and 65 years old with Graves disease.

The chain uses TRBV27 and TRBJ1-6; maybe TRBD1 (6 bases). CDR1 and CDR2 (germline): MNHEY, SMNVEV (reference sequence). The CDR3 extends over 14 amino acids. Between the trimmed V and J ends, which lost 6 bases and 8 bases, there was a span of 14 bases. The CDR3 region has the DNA TGTGCCAGCAGAAATCCAGGGGATTATTCACCCCTCCACTTT. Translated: CASRNPGDYSPLHF.

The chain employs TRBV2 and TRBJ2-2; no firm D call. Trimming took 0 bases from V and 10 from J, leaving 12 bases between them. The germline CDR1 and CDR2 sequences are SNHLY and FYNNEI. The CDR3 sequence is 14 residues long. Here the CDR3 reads CASSEAASSTELFF. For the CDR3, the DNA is TGTGCCAGCAGTGAAGCCGCCAGCTCGACGGAGCTGTTTTTT.

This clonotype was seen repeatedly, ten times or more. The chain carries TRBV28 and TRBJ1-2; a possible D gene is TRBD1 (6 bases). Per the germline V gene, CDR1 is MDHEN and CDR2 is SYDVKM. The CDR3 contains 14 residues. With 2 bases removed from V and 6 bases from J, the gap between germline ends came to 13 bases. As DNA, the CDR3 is TGTGCCAGCAGTTTAACAACAGGGCACAATGGCTACACCTTC. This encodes CASSLTTGHNGYTF.

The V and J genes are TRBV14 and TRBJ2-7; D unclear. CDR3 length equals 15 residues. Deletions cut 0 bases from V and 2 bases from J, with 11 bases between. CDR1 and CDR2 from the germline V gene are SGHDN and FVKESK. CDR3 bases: TGTGCCAGCAGCCAAGACCTGGGGTATACCTACGAGCAGTACTTC. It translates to CASSQDLGYTYEQYF.